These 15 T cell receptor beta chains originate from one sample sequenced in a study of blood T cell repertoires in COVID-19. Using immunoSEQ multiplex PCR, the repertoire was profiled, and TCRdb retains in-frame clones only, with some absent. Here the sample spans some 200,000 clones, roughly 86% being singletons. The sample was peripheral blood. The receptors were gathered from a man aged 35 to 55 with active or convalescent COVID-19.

The CDR3 protein is CASSQDGGANEKLFF. The DNA for the CDR3 is TGCGCCAGCAGCCAAGATGGAGGGGCTAATGAAAAACTGTTTTTT. The chain carries TRBV4-3 and TRBJ1-4; D possibly corresponds to TRBD1 (5 bases). CDR1 is LGHNA, CDR2 YSLEER, per germline. Trimming cost V 0 bases and J 3 bases, with 8 bases left between them. There are 15 residues in the CDR3.

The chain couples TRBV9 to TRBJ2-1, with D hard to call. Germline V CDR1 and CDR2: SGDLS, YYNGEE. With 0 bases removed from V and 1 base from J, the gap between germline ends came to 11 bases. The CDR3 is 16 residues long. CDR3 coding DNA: TGTGCCAGCAGCGTAGTAGGTCGAGGTTCCTACAATGAGCAGTTCTTC. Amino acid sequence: CASSVVGRGSYNEQFF.

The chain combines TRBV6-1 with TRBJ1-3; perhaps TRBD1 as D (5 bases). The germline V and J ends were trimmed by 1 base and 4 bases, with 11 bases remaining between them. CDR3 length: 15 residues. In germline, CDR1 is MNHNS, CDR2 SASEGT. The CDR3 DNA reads TGTGCCAGCAGTGAAGTCGCAGGGCCAGGAAACACCATATATTTT. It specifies CASSEVAGPGNTIYF.

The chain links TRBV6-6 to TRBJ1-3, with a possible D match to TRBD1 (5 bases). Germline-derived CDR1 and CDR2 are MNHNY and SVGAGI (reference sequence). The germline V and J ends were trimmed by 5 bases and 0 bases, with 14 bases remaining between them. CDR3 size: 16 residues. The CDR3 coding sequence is TGTGCCAGCAGTCTTGGGGCACGGTACTCTGGAAACACCATATATTTT. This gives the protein CASSLGARYSGNTIYF.

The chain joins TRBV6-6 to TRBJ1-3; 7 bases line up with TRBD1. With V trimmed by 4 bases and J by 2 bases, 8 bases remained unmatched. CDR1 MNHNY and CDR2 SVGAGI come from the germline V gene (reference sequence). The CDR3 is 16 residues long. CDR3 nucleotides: TGTGCCAGCAGTTCCCTGGGACAGAAGGCTGGAAACACCATATATTTT. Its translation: CASSSLGQKAGNTIYF.

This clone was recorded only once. The CDR3 protein is CAFGTNRETQYF. Here the CDR3 DNA reads TGTGCCTTCGGGACTAATCGAGAGACCCAGTACTTC. V usage is TRBV30 and J usage is TRBJ2-5; 7 bases fit TRBD2. From germline, CDR1 is GTSNPN and CDR2 SVGIG (reference sequence). This CDR3 contains 12 residues. After removal of 7 bases from V and 4 bases from J, the junction contained 6 bases not matched to a gene.

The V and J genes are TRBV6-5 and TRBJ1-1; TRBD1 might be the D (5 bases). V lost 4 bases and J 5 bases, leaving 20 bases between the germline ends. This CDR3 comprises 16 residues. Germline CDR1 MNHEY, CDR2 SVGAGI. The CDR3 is CASSFYRFREGTEAFF. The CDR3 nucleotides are TGTGCCAGCAGTTTTTACAGGTTCCGGGAGGGGACTGAAGCTTTCTTT.

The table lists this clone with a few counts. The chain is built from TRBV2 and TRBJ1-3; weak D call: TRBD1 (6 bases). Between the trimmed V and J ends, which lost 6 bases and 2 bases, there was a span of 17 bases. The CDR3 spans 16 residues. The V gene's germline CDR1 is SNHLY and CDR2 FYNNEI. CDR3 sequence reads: CASRDSDYVTGNTIYF. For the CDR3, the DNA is TGTGCCAGCAGGGACAGCGATTATGTTACTGGAAACACCATATATTTT.

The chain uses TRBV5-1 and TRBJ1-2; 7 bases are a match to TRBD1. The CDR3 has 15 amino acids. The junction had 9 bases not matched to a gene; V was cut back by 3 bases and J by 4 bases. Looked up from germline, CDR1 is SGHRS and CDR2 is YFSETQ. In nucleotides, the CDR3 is TGCGCCAGCAGCTCAACAGGGGATAGAGGCTATGGCTACACCTTC. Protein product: CASSSTGDRGYGYTF. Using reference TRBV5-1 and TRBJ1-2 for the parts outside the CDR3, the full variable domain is KAGVTQTPRYLIKTRGQQVTLSCSPISGHRSVSWYQQTPGQGLQFLFEYFSETQRNKGNFPGRFSGRQFSNSRSEMNVSTLELGDSALYLCASSSTGDRGYGYTFGSGTRLTVV.

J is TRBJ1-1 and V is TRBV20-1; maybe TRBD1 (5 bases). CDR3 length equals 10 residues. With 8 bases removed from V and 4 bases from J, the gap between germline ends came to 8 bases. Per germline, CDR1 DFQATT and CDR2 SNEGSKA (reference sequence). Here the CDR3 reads CSLGGTEAFF. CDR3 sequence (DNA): TGCAGTCTCGGGGGCACTGAAGCTTTCTTT.

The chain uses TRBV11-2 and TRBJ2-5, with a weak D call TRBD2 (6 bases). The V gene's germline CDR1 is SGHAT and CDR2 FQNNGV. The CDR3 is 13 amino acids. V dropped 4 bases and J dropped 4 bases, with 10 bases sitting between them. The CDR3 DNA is TGTGCCAGCAGCTCTACTAGCCTAGAGACCCAGTACTTC. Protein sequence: CASSSTSLETQYF.

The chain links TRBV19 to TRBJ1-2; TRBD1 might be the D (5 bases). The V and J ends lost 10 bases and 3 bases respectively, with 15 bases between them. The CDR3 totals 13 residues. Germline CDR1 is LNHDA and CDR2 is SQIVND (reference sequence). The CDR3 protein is CATHRTWDYGYTF. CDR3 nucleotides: TGTGCCACCCACCGGACATGGGACTATGGCTACACCTTC.

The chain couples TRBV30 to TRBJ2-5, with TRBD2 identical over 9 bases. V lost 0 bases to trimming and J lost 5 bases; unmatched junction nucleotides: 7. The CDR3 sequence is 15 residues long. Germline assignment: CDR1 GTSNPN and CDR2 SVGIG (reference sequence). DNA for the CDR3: TGTGCCTGGAGTGTACAACTAGCGGGCGGGGAGACCCAGTACTTC. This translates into CAWSVQLAGGETQYF.

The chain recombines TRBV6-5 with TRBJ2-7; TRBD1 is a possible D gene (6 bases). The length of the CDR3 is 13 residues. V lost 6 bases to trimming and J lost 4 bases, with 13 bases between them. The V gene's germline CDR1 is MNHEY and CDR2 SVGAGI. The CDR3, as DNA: TGTGCCAGCAGGTCCGGGACATATTACGAGCAGTACTTC. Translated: CASRSGTYYEQYF.

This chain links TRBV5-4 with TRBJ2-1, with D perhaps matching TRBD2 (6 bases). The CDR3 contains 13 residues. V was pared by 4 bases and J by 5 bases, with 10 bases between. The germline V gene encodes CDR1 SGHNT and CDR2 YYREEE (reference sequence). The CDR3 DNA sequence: TGTGCCAGCAGCGGCCGGGGGAACAATGAGCAGTTCTTC. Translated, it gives CASSGRGNNEQFF.